One and the same sample provided the 13 T cell receptor beta chains below, sequenced in a study of cytomegalovirus exposure and HLA in healthy donors. With 60 Vbeta and 13 Jbeta primers, the PCR was carried out. Libraries were prepared by immunoSEQ multiplex PCR; TCRdb keeps only in-frame clonotypes and omits some of them. The sample consists of around 170,000 clones, 65% to 85% of them appearing once. Specimen: PBMCs. These receptors originate from a woman in her late teens or twenties in good health and CMV-seronegative.

The chain has TRBV5-4 and TRBJ2-7; D is perhaps TRBD1 (5 bases). V was cut by 4 bases and J by 3 bases, with 17 bases left in between. The germline CDR1 and CDR2 sequences are SGHNT and YYREEE (reference sequence). CDR3 size: 15 residues. CDR3 DNA: TGTGCCAGCAGCGCAATAGACAGCCCCTTCTACGAGCAGTACTTC. Protein: CASSAIDSPFYEQYF.

The chain has TRBV19 and TRBJ2-5; 12 bases are a match to TRBD2. V dropped 5 bases and J dropped 3; count of bases not matched to a gene: 4. From germline, CDR1 is LNHDA and CDR2 SQIVND (reference sequence). The CDR3 contains 15 residues. As DNA, the CDR3 is TGTGCCAGTAGTCGGTCTAGCGGGGGGGAAGAGACCCAGTACTTC. Translated, it gives CASSRSSGGEETQYF.

The chain joins TRBV5-1 to TRBJ2-3; 14 positions agree with TRBD2. Germline V gives CDR1 SGHRS, CDR2 YFSETQ. The J segment lost 1 base and the V segment lost 2 bases, leaving 3 bases of the junction unmatched. The CDR3 runs 17 residues. CDR3 residues: CASSFGLAGGRTDTQYF. CDR3 coding DNA: TGCGCCAGCAGCTTCGGACTAGCGGGGGGCCGCACAGATACGCAGTATTTT.

This clone has only a few counts. This chain connects TRBV7-3 to TRBJ2-3; 9 bases align to TRBD2. V was pared by 4 bases and J by 1 base, with 6 bases of the junction left unmatched. The germline CDR1 and CDR2 sequences are SGHTA and FQGTGA. CDR3 length: 16 amino acids. The CDR3 region is CASSYLSGGRTDTQYF. The CDR3 DNA is TGTGCCAGCAGCTATTTAAGCGGGGGGCGCACAGATACGCAGTATTTT. Supplemented by reference TRBV7-3 and TRBJ2-3, the full variable domain reads GAGVSQTPSNKVTEKGKYVELRCDPISGHTALYWYRQSLGQGPEFLIYFQGTGAADDSGLPNDRFFAVRPEGSVSTLKIQRTERGDSAVYLCASSYLSGGRTDTQYFGPGTRLTVL.

The CDR3 region is CASSTLGTRSYNEQFF. CDR3 DNA sequence: TGTGCCAGCAGCACGCTGGGGACTCGCTCCTACAATGAGCAGTTCTTC. The chain carries TRBV28 and TRBJ2-1; a possible D gene is TRBD2 (6 bases). The V and J ends lost 6 bases and 0 bases respectively, with 15 bases between them. The CDR3 spans 16 residues. From germline, CDR1 is MDHEN and CDR2 SYDVKM.

The chain uses TRBV29-1 and TRBJ1-1, with 8 positions matching TRBD1. CDR1 and CDR2 from the germline V gene are SQVTM and ANQGSEA. The CDR3 runs 12 residues. Trimming removed 5 bases from V and 5 bases from J; junction bases left unmatched: 4. The CDR3: CSVSTGETEAFF. Written as DNA, the CDR3 is TGCAGCGTTTCGACAGGGGAAACTGAAGCTTTCTTT.

The chain is built from TRBV9 and TRBJ2-5, with TRBD1 as a possible D gene (7 bases). The CDR3 contains 15 residues. Germline V gene lookup returns CDR1 SGDLS and CDR2 YYNGEE. The V end was cut by 6 bases, the J end by 2 bases, with 17 bases between. The CDR3 loop is CASNDGGGLQETQYF. DNA for the CDR3: TGTGCCAGCAACGACGGAGGGGGCCTTCAAGAGACCCAGTACTTC.

The rearrangement joins TRBV5-6 to TRBJ1-2; the match to TRBD1 covers 8 bases. V lost 5 bases to trimming and J lost 8 bases; unmatched junction nucleotides: 11. The CDR3 contains 14 residues. Germline V gives CDR1 SGHDT, CDR2 YYEEEE. Here the CDR3 DNA reads TGTGCCAGCAGAGACAGGGGCTGGGCGACCGGCTACACCTTC. This translates into CASRDRGWATGYTF. The entire variable domain, with the rest obtained from reference TRBV5-6 and TRBJ1-2, is as follows: DAGVTQSPTHLIKTRGQQVTLRCSPKSGHDTVSWYQQALGQGPQFIFQYYEEEERQRGNFPDRFSGHQFPNYSSELNVNALLLGDSALYLCASRDRGWATGYTFGSGTRLTVV.

This chain links TRBV19 with TRBJ1-1; D possibly corresponds to TRBD1 (5 bases). Germline V lookup: CDR1 LNHDA, CDR2 SQIVND (reference sequence). Trimming removed 4 bases at V and 2 bases at J, with 11 bases between. The CDR3 length is 14 residues. CDR3 amino acids: CASSTPRDNTEAFF. The CDR3 DNA is TGTGCCAGTAGTACCCCCAGGGATAACACTGAAGCTTTCTTT.

The V and J genes are TRBV7-9 and TRBJ2-7, with D perhaps TRBD1 (5 bases). V lost 2 bases and J lost 4, with 9 bases in between. The germline gives CDR1 SEHNR, CDR2 FQNEAQ (reference sequence). This CDR3 has 13 amino acids. The CDR3 nucleotides are TGTGCCAGCAGCTTAAGGGGTGTGTACGAGCAGTACTTC. Translated: CASSLRGVYEQYF.

The V gene is TRBV10-3, the J gene TRBJ2-7; TRBD1 agrees at 9 bases. The J segment lost 7 bases and the V segment lost 6 bases, leaving 16 bases of the junction unmatched. The CDR3 is 16 amino acids. Germline V gives CDR1 ENHRY, CDR2 SYGVKD. The CDR3 region has the DNA TGTGCCATCAGCTCCGCGACACAGGGGGCGCCCCGAGAGCAGTACTTC. This translates into CAISSATQGAPREQYF.

The genes are TRBV10-3 and TRBJ1-2, with D possibly being TRBD1 (5 bases). Trimming took 3 bases from V and 3 from J, leaving 26 bases between them. Per germline, CDR1 ENHRY and CDR2 SYGVKD. This CDR3 spans 19 amino acids. As DNA, the CDR3 is TGTGCCATCAGTGAATCTCTCAGGGTCCGACCCCACAGTGACTATGGCTACACCTTC. It translates to CAISESLRVRPHSDYGYTF.

The chain has TRBV7-8 and TRBJ1-1; 7 nucleotides align to TRBD1. The CDR3 runs to 14 residues. The V and J ends lost 4 bases and 5 bases, in that order; junction bases with no gene match: 7. Per germline, CDR1 SGHVS and CDR2 FQNEAQ. CDR3 bases: TGTGCCAGCAGCTCTTCAGGGGGTAGGACTGAAGCTTTCTTT. Amino acid sequence: CASSSSGGRTEAFF. Drawing the rest from reference TRBV7-8 and TRBJ1-1, the complete variable domain is GAGVSQSPRYKVAKRGQDVALRCDPISGHVSLFWYQQALGQGPEFLTYFQNEAQLDKSGLPSDRFFAERPEGSVSTLKIQRTQQEDSAVYLCASSSSGGRTEAFFGQGTRLTVV.